Presented here are 7 T cell receptor beta chains from one specimen sequenced in a study of shared clonotypes between healthy human individuals. This table comes from immunoSEQ multiplex PCR, and its TCRdb copy is limited to in-frame clones, with some not included. The table includes over a million clones, around 97% detected once. Sequencing input: naive CD4+ T cells sorted from blood. Subset in this sample: CD45RA+ positively selected. The receptors were sampled from a young man in good health.

This clone showed up just once. This chain joins TRBV29-1 and TRBJ2-2; D unresolved. Trimming took 7 bases from V and 4 from J, leaving 16 bases between them. CDR1 is SQVTM, CDR2 ANQGSEA, per germline. The CDR3 length is 14 residues. The CDR3 spells CSASDRIPTGELFF. CDR3 bases: TGCAGCGCCTCCGATAGGATCCCCACCGGGGAGCTGTTTTTT.

V usage is TRBV5-1 and J usage is TRBJ2-2; 9 bases agree with TRBD2. Unmatched junction bases numbered 11, after V lost 4 bases and J lost 7 bases. Germline CDR1 is SGHRS and CDR2 is YFSETQ. The CDR3 runs 16 residues. The CDR3 sequence: CASSPNSGSLIGELFF. Written as DNA, the CDR3 is TGCGCCAGCAGCCCTAATAGCGGGAGTTTGATCGGGGAGCTGTTTTTT.

This sequence joins TRBV7-3 and TRBJ2-1; D may correspond to TRBD1 or TRBD2 (5 bases each). The CDR3 has 15 residues. Trimming cost V 4 bases and J 6 bases, with 16 bases left between them. Germline-derived CDR1 and CDR2 are SGHTA and FQGTGA. DNA for the CDR3: TGTGCCAGCAGCTCACGGGGCGTACGAGGCAATGAGCAGTTCTTC. This gives the protein CASSSRGVRGNEQFF.

This clone was seen once. The V and J genes are TRBV2 and TRBJ2-5; TRBD1 matches at 8 bases. V shed 3 bases and J 4 bases; nucleotides not matched to a gene: 4. This CDR3 comprises 14 residues. The germline V gene encodes CDR1 SNHLY and CDR2 FYNNEI. The CDR3 here is CASSEDRERETQYF. DNA of the CDR3: TGTGCCAGCAGTGAGGACAGGGAGAGAGAGACCCAGTACTTC.

This clone was counted once. J is TRBJ2-7 and V is TRBV27, with no clear D. Germline V gene lookup returns CDR1 MNHEY and CDR2 SMNVEV (reference sequence). The CDR3 loop spans 17 amino acids. V lost 2 bases and J 0 bases, leaving 17 bases between the germline ends. The CDR3 protein is CASSLVQGDESSYEQYF. The CDR3 region has the DNA TGTGCCAGCAGTTTAGTACAAGGAGATGAGAGCTCCTACGAGCAGTACTTC.

A note on this clone: Other DNA sequences in the sample encode the same CDR3. V and J are TRBV2 and TRBJ2-1; 8 bases line up with TRBD1. CDR1 and CDR2 (germline): SNHLY, FYNNEI. The V and J ends lost 2 bases and 7 bases, in that order; junction bases with no gene match: 4. The CDR3 sequence is 14 residues long. The CDR3 reads CASSEQGAGNEQFF. The DNA for the CDR3 is TGTGCCAGCAGTGAACAGGGGGCAGGGAATGAGCAGTTCTTC.

Of note for this clone: Other nucleotide sequences in the sample specify the same CDR3. DNA of the CDR3: TGTGCCAGCAGTTTGCTGGGGGATCAGCCCCAGCATTTT. This codes for CASSLLGDQPQHF. The V and J genes are TRBV28 and TRBJ1-5, with D tentatively TRBD1 (5 bases). Trimming took 3 bases from V and 5 from J, leaving 8 bases between them. Looked up from germline, CDR1 is MDHEN and CDR2 is SYDVKM. The CDR3 has 13 amino acids.